These 21 T cell receptor beta chains were all obtained from the same sample, sequenced in a study of Graves' ophthalmopathy and Graves' hyperthyroidism. RNA served as the template for amplifying TCR beta CDR3 regions. After a first-round RT-PCR with HTBI primers, a second-round multiplex PCR was run. TCRdb reprocessed the multiplex PCR reads via MiXCR and lists one record per CDR3 protein. Of roughly 380,000 distinct CDR3 sequences listed, about 16% are singletons. Sequencing input: peripheral blood. The receptors were sampled from a woman aged 18-29 years with stable Graves' hyperthyroidism.

This clonotype was counted at least ten times. The J gene is TRBJ2-7, the V gene TRBV6-5; D is possibly TRBD2 (6 bases). Germline CDR1 and CDR2: MNHEY and SVGAGI. The CDR3 length is 15 residues. V was trimmed by 4 bases and J by 5 bases, leaving 18 bases between them. Here the CDR3 reads CASSSPTRPGDEQYF. The DNA for the CDR3 is TGTGCCAGCAGTTCCCCGACTAGACCGGGGGACGAGCAGTACTTC.

In regard to this clonotype: A read error is possible here, since a much larger clone lies one base away. The chain is built from TRBV6-1 and TRBJ1-1; D is uncertain. The germline CDR1 and CDR2 sequences are MNHNS and SASEGT. The CDR3 loop spans 12 amino acids. The CDR3 bases are TGTGCCAGCACCATCATGAACACTGAAGATTTCTTT. It encodes CASTIMNTEDFF.

In its sample, this clonotype was seen a few times. The CDR3 is CASSRDRGSQPQHF. In DNA, the CDR3 is TGTGCCAGTAGCCGGGACAGGGGAAGTCAGCCCCAGCATTTT. The rearrangement joins TRBV19 to TRBJ1-5; TRBD1 agrees at 10 bases. Germline V gives CDR1 LNHDA, CDR2 SQIVND (reference sequence). The CDR3 extends over 14 amino acids. Trimming at V came to 6 bases and at J to 6 bases, leaving 5 bases not matched to a gene.

Comment on this clonotype: A much larger clone differs from this one at a single base, so this may be a read error. J is TRBJ1-5 and V is TRBV12-3 or TRBV12-4; TRBD1 is a possible D gene (5 bases). There are 18 residues in the CDR3. CDR3 sequence reads: CTSSPGLPLGDSNQPQHF. CDR3 sequence (DNA): TGTACCAGCAGTCCAGGCCTACCCCTAGGGGATAGCAATCAGCCCCAGCATTTT.

This chain connects TRBV7-3 to TRBJ2-6, with no clear D. The V gene lost 0 bases and the J gene lost 3 bases, with 0 bases spanning the gap. Germline V gene sequence: CDR1 SGHTA, CDR2 FQGTGA. The CDR3 totals 13 residues. In nucleotides, the CDR3 is TGTGCCAGCAGCTTAACTGGGGCCAACGTCCTGACTTTC. Translating gives CASSLTGANVLTF.

This clonotype was recorded many times. The DNA for the CDR3 is TGCGCCAGCAGCTGGGGGGGGCTGGAGTCCGCGAACACTGAAGCTTTCTTT. Protein sequence: CASSWGGLESANTEAFF. This rearrangement joins TRBV5-1 to TRBJ1-1; D possibly corresponds to TRBD1 (6 bases). The germline V gene encodes CDR1 SGHRS and CDR2 YFSETQ. The germline V and J ends were trimmed by 3 bases and 1 base, with 19 bases remaining between them. The length of the CDR3 is 17 residues.

The rearrangement links TRBV7-9 to TRBJ2-2; 7 bases match TRBD1. Germline V gene data show CDR1 as SEHNR and CDR2 as FQNEAQ (reference sequence). This CDR3 contains 15 residues. Germline trimming cut 5 bases from V and 1 base from J; bases unmatched to any gene: 4. This CDR3 is CASSKNRGNTGELFF. The CDR3 DNA is TGTGCCAGCAGCAAAAACAGGGGGAACACCGGGGAGCTGTTTTTT.

At least ten counts were recorded for this clonotype. The chain uses TRBV6-1 and TRBJ1-3, with D perhaps matching TRBD1 (5 bases). The ends were cut back, 0 bases at V and 8 bases at J, with 8 bases in the middle. There are 13 residues in the CDR3. Germline V gives CDR1 MNHNS, CDR2 SASEGT. CDR3 sequence reads: CASSEAQGHTIYF. The CDR3 region has the DNA TGTGCCAGCAGTGAAGCGCAGGGACACACCATATATTTT.

As for this clonotype: A read error is possible here, since a much larger clone lies one base away. The chain has TRBV11-2 and TRBJ2-5; 8 nucleotides agree with TRBD1. The CDR3 has 17 amino acids. Looked up from germline, CDR1 is SGHAT and CDR2 is FQNNGV. The CDR3 DNA reads TGTGCCAGCAGCTCCACCCCGGGACAGGCTCCACAAGAGACCAAGTACTTC. Protein sequence: CASSSTPGQAPQETKYF.

This clonotype appeared many times. This chain connects TRBV28 to TRBJ2-7; TRBD2 aligns across 7 bases. In germline, CDR1 is MDHEN, CDR2 SYDVKM. This CDR3 spans 14 amino acids. The ends lost 7 bases at V and 2 bases at J; junction bases unmatched: 8. CDR3 nucleotide sequence: TGTGCCAGCATCGGGGCTAGCGGTCCCTACGAGCAGTACTTC. It encodes CASIGASGPYEQYF. The full variable domain, rest sourced from reference TRBV28 and TRBJ2-7, is DVKVTQSSRYLVKRTGEKVFLECVQDMDHENMFWYRQDPGLGLRLIYFSYDVKMKEKGDIPEGYSVSREKKERFSLILESASTNQTSMYLCASIGASGPYEQYFGPGTRLTVT.

This clonotype was counted ten times or more. This chain connects TRBV6-6 to TRBJ1-1; no clear D gene. Germline V gene sequence: CDR1 MNHNY, CDR2 SVGAGI (reference sequence). The CDR3 consists of 17 residues. Deletions cut 2 bases from V and 0 bases from J, with 16 bases between. The CDR3 DNA follows: TGTGCCAGCAGTTACGGTATCATCCCAAACATGAACACTGAAGCTTTCTTT. Protein sequence: CASSYGIIPNMNTEAFF.

V usage is TRBV6-5 and J usage is TRBJ1-2, with 7 nucleotides matching TRBD1. The germline V gene has CDR1 MNHEY and CDR2 SVGAGI. This CDR3 has 16 residues. J was trimmed by 6 bases and V by 2 bases; bases with no gene match: 12. The CDR3 DNA is TGTGCCAGCAGTTACCAAATACAGGGACAGCGAAATGGCTACACCTTC. Protein sequence: CASSYQIQGQRNGYTF.

About this clonotype: One junction end does not reproduce the germline sequence, and a read error may be involved. This chain links TRBV5-1 with TRBJ2-4; 11 bases are shared with TRBD1. The CDR3 sequence is 15 residues long. CDR1 is SGHRS, CDR2 YFSETQ, per germline. In nucleotides, the CDR3 is TGCGCCAGCAGCCCGGGGACAGGGGGAAGGAACATTAAGTACTTC. Translation gives CASSPGTGGRNIKYF.

This clonotype was counted ten times or more. The rearrangement joins TRBV11-3 to TRBJ1-1; maybe TRBD1 (6 bases). Looked up from germline, CDR1 is SGHNT and CDR2 is YENEEA. This CDR3 comprises 14 residues. With 5 bases removed from V and 6 bases from J, the gap between germline ends came to 16 bases. The CDR3, as DNA: TGTGCCAGCAGCCCACGTGGGGGCGGCCCTGAAGCTTTCTTT. The encoded protein is CASSPRGGGPEAFF.

There are many counts of this clonotype. The chain joins TRBV12-3 or TRBV12-4 to TRBJ1-1, with D maybe TRBD1 (5 bases). The CDR3 consists of 14 residues. V lost 8 bases to trimming and J lost 5 bases, with 18 bases between them. As DNA, the CDR3 is TGTGCCAGCGGACTTCGACTGGGGGGGACTGAAGCTTTCTTT. Translated: CASGLRLGGTEAFF.

The rearrangement joins TRBV6-2 or TRBV6-3 to TRBJ2-7; 9 nucleotides match TRBD2. This CDR3 region has 14 residues. Germline values: CDR1 MNHEY, CDR2 SVGEGT. V trimming: 7 bases; J trimming: 7 bases; junction bases outside the gene matches: 11. CDR3 DNA sequence: TGTGCCAGCAACAGACTAGCGGACCGGGGAGAGCAGTACTTC. It yields the protein CASNRLADRGEQYF.

This clonotype was observed at least ten times. The chain has TRBV27 and TRBJ1-1; 7 bases match TRBD1. Trimming at V came to 8 bases and at J to 10 bases, leaving 7 bases not matched to a gene. From germline, CDR1 is MNHEY and CDR2 SMNVEV (reference sequence). This CDR3 is 11 amino acids long. The CDR3 DNA sequence: TGTGCCAGCGAAAAGGGACAGAGAGCTTTCTTT. Translating gives CASEKGQRAFF.

The sample holds many counts of this clonotype. The chain is built from TRBV5-1 and TRBJ1-1; a weak D match, TRBD1 (5 bases). This CDR3 region has 14 residues. Germline-derived CDR1 and CDR2 are SGHRS and YFSETQ. Trimming took 4 bases from V and 1 from J, leaving 11 bases between them. This chain's CDR3 is CASSRGYKNTEAFF. CDR3 DNA: TGCGCCAGCAGCCGGGGCTACAAGAACACTGAAGCTTTCTTT.

This clonotype was seen repeatedly, ten times or more. The chain joins TRBV20-1 to TRBJ2-5; 11 nucleotides line up with TRBD2. Unmatched junction bases numbered 0, after V lost 5 bases and J lost 1 base. This CDR3 comprises 13 residues. Per germline, CDR1 DFQATT and CDR2 SNEGSKA (reference sequence). The CDR3 bases are TGCAGTGCTGGACTAGCGGGCCAAGAGACCCAGTACTTC. Its protein is CSAGLAGQETQYF.

This clonotype has at least ten counts. The CDR3 protein is CASSKDTNTGELFF. The DNA for the CDR3 is TGTGCCAGCAGTAAGGACACGAACACCGGGGAGCTGTTTTTT. V gene TRBV6-2 or TRBV6-3 combines with J gene TRBJ2-2; a possible D gene is TRBD1 (5 bases). V was pared by 5 bases and J by 0 bases, with 7 bases between. Germline assignment: CDR1 MNHEY and CDR2 SVGEGT. The CDR3 length is 14 residues.

The V call is TRBV7-9, the J call TRBJ1-1, with 9 bases matching TRBD1. V dropped 5 bases and J dropped 6; count of bases not matched to a gene: 7. Germline V gene sequence: CDR1 SEHNR, CDR2 FQNEAQ (reference sequence). The length of the CDR3 is 14 residues. CDR3 coding DNA: TGTGCCAGCAGCGGTTACACAGGGGGCCCTGAAGCTTTCTTT. Encoded protein: CASSGYTGGPEAFF.